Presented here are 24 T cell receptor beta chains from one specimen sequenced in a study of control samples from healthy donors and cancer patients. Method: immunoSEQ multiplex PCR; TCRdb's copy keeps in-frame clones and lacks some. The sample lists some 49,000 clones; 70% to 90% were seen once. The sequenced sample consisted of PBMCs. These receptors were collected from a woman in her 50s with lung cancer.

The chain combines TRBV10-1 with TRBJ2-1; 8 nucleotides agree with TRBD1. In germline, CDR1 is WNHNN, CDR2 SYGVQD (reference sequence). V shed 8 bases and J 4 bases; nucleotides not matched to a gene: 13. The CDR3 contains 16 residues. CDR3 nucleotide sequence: TGCGCCAGCTCTGGAGAGGGCAGGGGGCCGTACAATGAGCAGTTCTTC. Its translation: CASSGEGRGPYNEQFF.

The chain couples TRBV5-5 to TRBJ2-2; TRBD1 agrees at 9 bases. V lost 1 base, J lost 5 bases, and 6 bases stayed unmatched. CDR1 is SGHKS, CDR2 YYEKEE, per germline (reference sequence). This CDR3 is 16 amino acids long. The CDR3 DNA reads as TGTGCCAGCAGCTTGTTTGGACAGGGGAGAACCGGGGAGCTGTTTTTT. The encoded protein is CASSLFGQGRTGELFF.

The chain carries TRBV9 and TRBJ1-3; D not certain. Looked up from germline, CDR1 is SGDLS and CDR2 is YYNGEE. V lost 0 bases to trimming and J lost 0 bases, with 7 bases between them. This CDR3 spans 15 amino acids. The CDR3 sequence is CASSVAGISGNTIYF. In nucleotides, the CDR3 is TGTGCCAGCAGCGTAGCGGGCATCTCTGGAAACACCATATATTTT.

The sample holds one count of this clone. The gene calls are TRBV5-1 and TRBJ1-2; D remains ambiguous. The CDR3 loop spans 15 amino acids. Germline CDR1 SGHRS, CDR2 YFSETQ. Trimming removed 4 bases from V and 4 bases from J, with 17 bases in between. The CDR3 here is CASSHLIAGIYGYTF. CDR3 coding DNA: TGCGCCAGCAGCCACCTTATAGCAGGCATCTATGGCTACACCTTC.

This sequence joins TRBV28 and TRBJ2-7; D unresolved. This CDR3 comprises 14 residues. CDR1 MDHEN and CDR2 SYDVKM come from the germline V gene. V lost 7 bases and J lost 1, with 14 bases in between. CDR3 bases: TGTGCCAGCACCTCGCCGGTTGGGTCCTACGAGCAGTACTTC. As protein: CASTSPVGSYEQYF.

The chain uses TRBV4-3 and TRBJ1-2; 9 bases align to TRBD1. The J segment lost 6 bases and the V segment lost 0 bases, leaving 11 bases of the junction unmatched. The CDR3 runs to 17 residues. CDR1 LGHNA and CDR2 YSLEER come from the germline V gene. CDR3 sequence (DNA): TGCGCCAGCAGCCAAGATAGTTCCTGGACAGGGGTTAATGGCTACACCTTC. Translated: CASSQDSSWTGVNGYTF.

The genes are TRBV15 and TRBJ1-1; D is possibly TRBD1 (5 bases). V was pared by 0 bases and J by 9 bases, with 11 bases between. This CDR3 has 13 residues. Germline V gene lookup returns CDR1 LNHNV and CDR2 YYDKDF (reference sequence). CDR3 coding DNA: TGTGCCACCAGCAGAGATCGGGACCGGCAAGCTTTCTTT. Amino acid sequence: CATSRDRDRQAFF.

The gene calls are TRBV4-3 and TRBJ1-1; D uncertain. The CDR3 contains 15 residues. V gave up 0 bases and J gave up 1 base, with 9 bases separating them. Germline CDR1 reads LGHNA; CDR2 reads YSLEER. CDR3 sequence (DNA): TGCGCCAGCAGCCAAGATCCAGGCCGGAACACTGAAGCTTTCTTT. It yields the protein CASSQDPGRNTEAFF.

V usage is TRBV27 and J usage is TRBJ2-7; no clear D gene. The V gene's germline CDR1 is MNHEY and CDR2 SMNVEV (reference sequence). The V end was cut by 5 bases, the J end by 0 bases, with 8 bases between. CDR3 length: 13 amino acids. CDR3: CASSQMSSYEQYF. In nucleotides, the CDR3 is TGTGCCAGCAGTCAAATGAGCTCCTACGAGCAGTACTTC.

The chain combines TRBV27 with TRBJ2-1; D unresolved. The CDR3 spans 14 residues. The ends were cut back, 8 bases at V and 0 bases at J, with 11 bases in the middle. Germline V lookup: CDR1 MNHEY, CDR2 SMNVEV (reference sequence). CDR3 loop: CASRPPSSYNEQFF. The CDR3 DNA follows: TGTGCCAGCCGTCCCCCTAGCTCCTACAATGAGCAGTTCTTC.

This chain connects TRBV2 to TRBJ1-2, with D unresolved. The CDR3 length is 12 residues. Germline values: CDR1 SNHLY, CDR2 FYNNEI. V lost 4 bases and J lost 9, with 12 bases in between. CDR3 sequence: CASSVEVISYTF. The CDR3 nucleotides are TGTGCCAGCAGTGTAGAGGTTATAAGCTACACCTTC.

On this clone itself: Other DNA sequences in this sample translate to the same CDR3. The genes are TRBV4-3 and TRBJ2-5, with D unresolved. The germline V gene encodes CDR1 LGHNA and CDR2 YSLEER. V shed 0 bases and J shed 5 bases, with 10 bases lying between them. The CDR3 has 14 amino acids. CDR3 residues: CASSQDPLGETQYF. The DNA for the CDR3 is TGCGCCAGCAGCCAAGACCCCCTTGGGGAGACCCAGTACTTC.

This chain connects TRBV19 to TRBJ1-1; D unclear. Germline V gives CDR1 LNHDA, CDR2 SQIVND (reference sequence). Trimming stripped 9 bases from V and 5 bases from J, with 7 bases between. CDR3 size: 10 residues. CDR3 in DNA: TGTGCCAGCTCATCGACTGAAGCTTTCTTT. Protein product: CASSSTEAFF. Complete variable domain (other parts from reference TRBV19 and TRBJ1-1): DGGITQSPKYLFRKEGQNVTLSCEQNLNHDAMYWYRQDPGQGLRLIYYSQIVNDFQKGDIAEGYSVSREKKESFPLTVTSAQKNPTAFYLCASSSTEAFFGQGTRLTVV.

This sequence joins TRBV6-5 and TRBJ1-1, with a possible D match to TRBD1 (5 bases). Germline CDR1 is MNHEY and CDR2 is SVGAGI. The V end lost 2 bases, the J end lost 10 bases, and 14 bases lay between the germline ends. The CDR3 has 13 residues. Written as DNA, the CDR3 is TGTGCCAGCAGTTACGATACAGGCGGGGGAGCTTTCTTT. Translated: CASSYDTGGGAFF.

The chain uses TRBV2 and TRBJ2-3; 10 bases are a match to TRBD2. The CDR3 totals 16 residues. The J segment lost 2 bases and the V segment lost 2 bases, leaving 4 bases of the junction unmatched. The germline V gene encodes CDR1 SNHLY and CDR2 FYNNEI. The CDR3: CASSELAGGFTDTQYF. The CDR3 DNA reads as TGTGCCAGCAGTGAATTAGCGGGGGGTTTCACAGATACGCAGTATTTT. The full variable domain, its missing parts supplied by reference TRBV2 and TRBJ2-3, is EPEVTQTPSHQVTQMGQEVILRCVPISNHLYFYWYRQILGQKVEFLVSFYNNEISEKSEIFDDQFSVERPDGSNFTLKIRSTKLEDSAMYFCASSELAGGFTDTQYFGPGTRLTVL.

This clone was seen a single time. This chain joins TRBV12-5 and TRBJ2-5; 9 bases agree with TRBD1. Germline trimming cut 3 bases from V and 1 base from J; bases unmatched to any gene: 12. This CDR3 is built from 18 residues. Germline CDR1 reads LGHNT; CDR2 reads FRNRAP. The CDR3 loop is CASGFSSQGAGAQETQYF. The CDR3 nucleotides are TGTGCTAGTGGTTTCTCCTCACAGGGGGCGGGTGCCCAAGAGACCCAGTACTTC.

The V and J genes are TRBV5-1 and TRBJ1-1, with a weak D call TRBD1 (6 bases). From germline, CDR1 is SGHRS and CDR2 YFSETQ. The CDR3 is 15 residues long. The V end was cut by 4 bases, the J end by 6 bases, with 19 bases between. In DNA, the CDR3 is TGCGCCAGCAGCAGAACCGGGACATTGTGGTCTGAAGCTTTCTTT. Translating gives CASSRTGTLWSEAFF.

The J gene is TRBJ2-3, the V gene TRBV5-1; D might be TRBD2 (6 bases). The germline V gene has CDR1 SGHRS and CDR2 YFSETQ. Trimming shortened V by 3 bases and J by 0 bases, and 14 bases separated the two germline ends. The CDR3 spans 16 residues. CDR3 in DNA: TGCGCCAGCAGCTCGGGGGACGCGGCTAGCACAGATACGCAGTATTTT. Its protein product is CASSSGDAASTDTQYF.

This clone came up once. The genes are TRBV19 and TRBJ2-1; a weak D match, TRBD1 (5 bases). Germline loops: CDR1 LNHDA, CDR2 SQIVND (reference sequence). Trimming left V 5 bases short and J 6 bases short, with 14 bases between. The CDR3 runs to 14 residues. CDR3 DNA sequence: TGTGCCAGTAGTTTTGGGGCCCCCCTCAATGAGCAGTTCTTC. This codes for CASSFGAPLNEQFF.

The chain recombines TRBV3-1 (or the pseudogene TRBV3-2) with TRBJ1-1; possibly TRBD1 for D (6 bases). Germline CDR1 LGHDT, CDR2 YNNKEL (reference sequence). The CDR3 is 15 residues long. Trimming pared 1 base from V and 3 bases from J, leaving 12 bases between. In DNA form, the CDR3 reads TGTGCCAGCAGCCAAGCAACTACAGGGTACACTGAAGCTTTCTTT. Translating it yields CASSQATTGYTEAFF.

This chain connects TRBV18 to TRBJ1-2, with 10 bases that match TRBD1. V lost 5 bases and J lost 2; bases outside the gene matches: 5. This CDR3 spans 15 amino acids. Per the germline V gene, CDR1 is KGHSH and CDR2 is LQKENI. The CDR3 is CASSTSTGGNYGYTF. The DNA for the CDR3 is TGTGCCAGCTCAACATCGACAGGGGGCAACTATGGCTACACCTTC.

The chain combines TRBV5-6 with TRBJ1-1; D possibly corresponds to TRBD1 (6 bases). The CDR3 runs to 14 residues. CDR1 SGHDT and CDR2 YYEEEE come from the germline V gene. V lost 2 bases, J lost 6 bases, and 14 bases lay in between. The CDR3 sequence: CASSFVQGWSEAFF. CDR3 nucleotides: TGTGCCAGCAGCTTTGTGCAGGGGTGGTCTGAAGCTTTCTTT. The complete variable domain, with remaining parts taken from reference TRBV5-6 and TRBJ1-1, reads DAGVTQSPTHLIKTRGQQVTLRCSPKSGHDTVSWYQQALGQGPQFIFQYYEEEERQRGNFPDRFSGHQFPNYSSELNVNALLLGDSALYLCASSFVQGWSEAFFGQGTRLTVV.

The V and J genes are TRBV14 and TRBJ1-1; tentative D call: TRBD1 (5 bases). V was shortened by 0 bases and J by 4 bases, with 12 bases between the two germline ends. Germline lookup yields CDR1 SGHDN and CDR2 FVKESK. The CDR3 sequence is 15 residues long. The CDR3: CASSQDQATATEAFF. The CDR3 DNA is TGTGCCAGCAGCCAAGATCAGGCGACAGCCACTGAAGCTTTCTTT.

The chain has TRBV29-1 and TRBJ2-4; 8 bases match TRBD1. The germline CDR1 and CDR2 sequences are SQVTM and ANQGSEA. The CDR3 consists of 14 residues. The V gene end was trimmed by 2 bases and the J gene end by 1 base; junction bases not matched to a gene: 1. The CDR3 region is CSVEQGAAKNIQYF. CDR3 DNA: TGCAGCGTTGAACAGGGGGCGGCCAAAAACATTCAGTACTTC.